This T cell receptor beta chain was recorded in a study of OX40 agonist ivuxolimab in advanced cancers. Germline V gene lookup returns CDR1 SGHTA and CDR2 FQGTGA. This CDR3 has 16 amino acids. Trimming took 1 base from V and 6 from J, leaving 17 bases between them. Using immunoSEQ multiplex PCR, the repertoire was profiled, and TCRdb retains in-frame clones only, with some absent. Seen here are about 82,000 clones, around 88% observed once, and the top ten hold about 0.72%. The rearrangement joins TRBV7-3 to TRBJ2-3; D may correspond to TRBD1 or TRBD2 (5 bases each). Sequencing used CD4+ or CD8+ T cells sorted from blood, obtained in a trial of the OX40 agonist ivuxolimab. This clonotype was obtained from an adult with an advanced solid tumor such as melanoma, head and neck, liver or kidney cancer. The CDR3 DNA reads as TGTGCCAGCAGCTTAAGAGGGGCCTCCTGGAGCGATACGCAGTATTTT. This encodes CASSLRGASWSDTQYF.